A selection of T cell receptor beta chains follows, all from one sample in a study of shared clonotypes between healthy human individuals. Data came from immunoSEQ multiplex PCR; TCRdb stores just in-frame clones and leaves some out. The sample holds around 2.3 million clones, approximately 95% seen once. Sequenced sample: naive CD4+ T cells sorted from blood. The receptors were gathered from a man younger than 35 in good health. Each CDR3 is given without its conserved first and last residue. D genes are given only for firm matches.

TRBJ2-7,TRBV25-1,TRBD1,ASRGQGVDEQY
TRBJ1-3,TRBV7-2,-,ASSFKSSGNTIY
TRBJ2-7,TRBV5-1,TRBD2,ASSLGRAGEGHEQY
TRBJ2-5,TRBV7-9,-,ASLGRKETQY
TRBJ2-2,TRBV4-1,TRBD1,ASSRDRGGTGELF
TRBJ1-1,TRBV30,-,AWSLRRAMNTEAF
TRBJ2-6,TRBV10-3,TRBD1,ATTTGGKIGANVLT
TRBJ2-5,TRBV2,-,ASGRGVKETQY
TRBJ2-7,TRBV7-8,-,ASSLAARGPYEQY
TRBJ1-2,TRBV28,-,ASSLPGQGSGYT
TRBJ2-3,TRBV18,TRBD2,ASSPGLAGFGTDTQY
TRBJ2-7,TRBV19,TRBD1,ASRDGTGYEQY
TRBJ2-4,TRBV6-1,-,ASSDTNREPNIQY
TRBJ2-5,TRBV10-3,TRBD2,ALAGGEGETQY
TRBJ1-3,TRBV30,TRBD1,AWRDSGNTIY
TRBJ1-3,TRBV28,-,ASGTVGAAIY
TRBJ2-1,TRBV7-2,-,ASSLRISYNEQF
TRBJ2-1,TRBV14,-,ASSQVVGGREQF
TRBJ2-7,TRBV5-1,-,ASSMTVYEQY
TRBJ1-2,TRBV6-5,-,ASSYSWSPYGYT
TRBJ2-2,TRBV30,-,AWRWGKDTGELF
TRBJ1-5,TRBV2,-,ASSGNNQPQH
TRBJ1-5,TRBV25-1,TRBD1,ASEPGTGGVQPQH
TRBJ1-5,TRBV29-1,-,SVADSNGGQPQH
TRBJ2-1,TRBV18,-,ASSVREINEQF
TRBJ2-7,TRBV28,-,ASSSQGTNTYEQY
TRBJ2-4,TRBV5-6,-,ASSLRSAVRTKNIQY
TRBJ1-4,TRBV28,-,ASSQTVPGNEKLF
TRBJ1-5,TRBV10-3,-,AISESGGGSNQPQH
TRBJ1-5,TRBV7-8,-,ASSLAGLGSWGNQPQH
TRBJ1-4,TRBV2,-,ASRDGGIRNEKLF
TRBJ1-4,TRBV7-9,-,ASSSTGRATNEKLF
TRBJ1-6,TRBV6-5,-,ASSYNDRESPLH
TRBJ1-1,TRBV5-4,-,AFGGWKGTEAF
TRBJ1-1,TRBV7-9,-,ASSFLNTEAF
TRBJ2-7,TRBV19,-,ASSIGVISDEQY
TRBJ2-5,TRBV5-1,-,ASSLATRVEQETQY
TRBJ2-4,TRBV28,TRBD2,ASRRGGVKNIQY
TRBJ2-5,TRBV7-7,TRBD2,ASSLAGLGGETQY
TRBJ1-1,TRBV7-8,-,ASSPDWNTEAF
TRBJ1-5,TRBV6-1,-,ASSDVARPQH
TRBJ2-1,TRBV10-3,TRBD2,AIVASGGNNEQF
TRBJ1-1,TRBV28,-,ASRPTGEAF
TRBJ2-7,TRBV6-1,-,ASSVSSYEQY
TRBJ1-5,TRBV13,-,ASSPVGFQPQH